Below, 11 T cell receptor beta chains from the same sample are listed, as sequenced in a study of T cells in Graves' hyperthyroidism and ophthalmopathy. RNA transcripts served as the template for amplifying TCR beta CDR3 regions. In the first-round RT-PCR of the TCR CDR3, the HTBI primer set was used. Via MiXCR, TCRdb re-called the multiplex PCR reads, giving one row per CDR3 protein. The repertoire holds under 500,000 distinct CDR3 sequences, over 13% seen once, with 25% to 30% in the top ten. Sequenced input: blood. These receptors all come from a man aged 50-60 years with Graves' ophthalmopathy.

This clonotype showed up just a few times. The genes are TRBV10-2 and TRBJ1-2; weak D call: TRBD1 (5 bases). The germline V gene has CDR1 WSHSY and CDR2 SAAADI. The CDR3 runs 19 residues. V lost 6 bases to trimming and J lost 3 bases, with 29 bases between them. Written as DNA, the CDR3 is TGCGCCAGCAGAGGGTGGAGGGTCCAGGGTGAGGGGCAGGACTATGGCTACACCTTC. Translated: CASRGWRVQGEGQDYGYTF.

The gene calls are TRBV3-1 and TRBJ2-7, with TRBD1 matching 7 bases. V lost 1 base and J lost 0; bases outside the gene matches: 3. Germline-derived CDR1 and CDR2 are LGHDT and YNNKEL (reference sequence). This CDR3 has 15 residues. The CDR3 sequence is CASSQAGTDSYEQYF. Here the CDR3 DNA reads TGTGCCAGCAGCCAAGCCGGGACAGACTCCTACGAGCAGTACTTC.

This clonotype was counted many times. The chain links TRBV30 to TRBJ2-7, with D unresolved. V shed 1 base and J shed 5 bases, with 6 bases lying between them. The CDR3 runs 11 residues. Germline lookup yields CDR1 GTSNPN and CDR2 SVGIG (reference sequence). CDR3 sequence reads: CAWSGWDEQYF. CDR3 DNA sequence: TGTGCCTGGAGTGGATGGGACGAGCAGTACTTC.

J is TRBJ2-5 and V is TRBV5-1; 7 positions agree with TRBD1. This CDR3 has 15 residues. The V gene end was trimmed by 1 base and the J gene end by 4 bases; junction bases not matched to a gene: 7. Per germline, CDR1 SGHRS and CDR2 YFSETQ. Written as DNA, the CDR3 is TGCGCCAGCAGCTTGAAGCTAAGGGGGCGAGAGACCCAGTACTTC. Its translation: CASSLKLRGRETQYF. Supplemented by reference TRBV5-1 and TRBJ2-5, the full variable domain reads KAGVTQTPRYLIKTRGQQVTLSCSPISGHRSVSWYQQTPGQGLQFLFEYFSETQRNKGNFPGRFSGRQFSNSRSEMNVSTLELGDSALYLCASSLKLRGRETQYFGPGTRLLVL.

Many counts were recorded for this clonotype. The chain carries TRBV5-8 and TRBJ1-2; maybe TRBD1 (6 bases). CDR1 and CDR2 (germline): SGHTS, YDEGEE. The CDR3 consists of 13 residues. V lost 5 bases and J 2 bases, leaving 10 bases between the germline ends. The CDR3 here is CASRVGQNYGYTF. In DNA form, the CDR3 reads TGTGCCAGCAGGGTTGGACAGAACTATGGCTACACCTTC.

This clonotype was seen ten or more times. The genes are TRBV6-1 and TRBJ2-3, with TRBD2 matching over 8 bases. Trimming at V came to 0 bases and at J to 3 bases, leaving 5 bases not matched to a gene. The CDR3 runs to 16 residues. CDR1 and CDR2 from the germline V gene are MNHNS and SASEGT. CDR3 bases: TGTGCCAGCAGTGAAGCGGGGGCTAGCGGGACAGATACGCAGTATTTT. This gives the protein CASSEAGASGTDTQYF.

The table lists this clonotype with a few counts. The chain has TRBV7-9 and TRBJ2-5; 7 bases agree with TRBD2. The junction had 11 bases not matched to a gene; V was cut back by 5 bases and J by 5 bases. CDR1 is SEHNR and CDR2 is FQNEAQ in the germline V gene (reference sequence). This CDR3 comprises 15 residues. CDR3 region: CASSTPLGGSETQYF. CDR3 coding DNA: TGTGCCAGCAGCACCCCCCTGGGGGGGTCCGAGACCCAGTACTTC.

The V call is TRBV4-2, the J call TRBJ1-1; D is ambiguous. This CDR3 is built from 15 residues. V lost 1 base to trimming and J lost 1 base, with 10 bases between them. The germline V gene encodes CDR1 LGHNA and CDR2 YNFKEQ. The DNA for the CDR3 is TGTGCCAGCAGCCAAGGATTGCAGGCGAACACTGAAGCTTTCTTT. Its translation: CASSQGLQANTEAFF.

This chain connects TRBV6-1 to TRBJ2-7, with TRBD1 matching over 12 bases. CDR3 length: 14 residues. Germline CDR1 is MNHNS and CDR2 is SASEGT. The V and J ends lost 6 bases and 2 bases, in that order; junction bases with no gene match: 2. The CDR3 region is CASRGQGAPYEQYF. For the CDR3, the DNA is TGTGCCAGCAGGGGACAGGGGGCTCCCTACGAGCAGTACTTC.

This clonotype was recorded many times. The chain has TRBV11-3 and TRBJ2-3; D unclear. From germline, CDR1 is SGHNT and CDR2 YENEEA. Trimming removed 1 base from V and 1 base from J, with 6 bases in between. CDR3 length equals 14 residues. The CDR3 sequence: CASSLVQGTDTQYF. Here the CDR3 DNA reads TGTGCCAGCAGCTTAGTCCAAGGCACAGATACGCAGTATTTT.

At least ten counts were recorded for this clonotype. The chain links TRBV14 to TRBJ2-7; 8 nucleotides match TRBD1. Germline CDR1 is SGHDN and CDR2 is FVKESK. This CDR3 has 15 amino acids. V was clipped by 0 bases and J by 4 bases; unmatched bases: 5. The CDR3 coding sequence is TGTGCCAGCAGCCAAGAAGGGACAGGAGGATACGAGCAGTACTTC. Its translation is CASSQEGTGGYEQYF.